Each of the 6 T cell receptor beta chains below was sequenced from the same sample in a study of T cell responses to AZD1222 COVID-19 vaccine. Produced via immunoSEQ multiplex PCR; TCRdb's table is partial and in-frame only. The sample shows 100,000 to 120,000 clones, around nine tenths of them seen only once. This material consisted of peripheral blood, taken on day 0 of MenACWY control vaccination. Receptor source: an adult in good health.

About this clone itself: This specimen includes other DNA sequences encoding the same CDR3. The chain uses TRBV2 and TRBJ1-3; D not certain. The CDR3 totals 12 residues. Germline loops: CDR1 SNHLY, CDR2 FYNNEI. The V end lost 4 bases, the J end lost 4 bases, and 5 bases lay between the germline ends. CDR3 protein: CASSGSGNTIYF. The CDR3 nucleotides read TGTGCCAGCAGTGGTTCAGGAAACACCATATATTTT.

The J gene is TRBJ1-6, the V gene TRBV6-5, with D unclear. Trimming shortened V by 6 bases and J by 10 bases, and 13 bases separated the two germline ends. The CDR3 loop spans 13 amino acids. Germline V gene sequence: CDR1 MNHEY, CDR2 SVGAGI. DNA for the CDR3: TGTGCCAGCAGAGTGGGTGTGGACTCACCCCTCCACTTT. This gives the protein CASRVGVDSPLHF.

Turning to this clone: The sample has other DNA sequences that encode this CDR3 too. This chain connects TRBV6-5 to TRBJ1-3; D uncertain. The V end lost 6 bases, the J end lost 4 bases, and 10 bases lay between the germline ends. Looked up from germline, CDR1 is MNHEY and CDR2 is SVGAGI. The CDR3 length is 13 residues. The CDR3 reads CASSRAGGNTIYF. Written as DNA, the CDR3 is TGTGCCAGCAGCCGGGCCGGGGGAAACACCATATATTTT.

The gene calls are TRBV11-3 and TRBJ2-3; D not certain. Trimming stripped 5 bases from V and 0 bases from J, with 9 bases between. The CDR3 has 14 residues. Germline V gene lookup returns CDR1 SGHNT and CDR2 YENEEA. CDR3 in DNA: TGTGCCAGCAGCCCAACTCATAGCACAGATACGCAGTATTTT. The encoded protein is CASSPTHSTDTQYF. Full variable domain (outside the CDR3, taken from reference TRBV11-3 and TRBJ2-3): EAGVVQSPRYKIIEKKQPVAFWCNPISGHNTLYWYLQNLGQGPELLIRYENEEAVDDSQLPKDRFSAERLKGVDSTLKIQPAELGDSAVYLCASSPTHSTDTQYFGPGTRLTVL.

The gene calls are TRBV25-1 and TRBJ1-2; perhaps TRBD1 as D (5 bases). V lost 5 bases to trimming and J lost 5 bases, with 15 bases between them. The length of the CDR3 is 14 residues. Germline V lookup: CDR1 MGHDK, CDR2 SYGVNS. The CDR3 sequence: CASSTSGTQYGYTF. The DNA for the CDR3 is TGTGCCAGCAGTACCTCCGGGACTCAATATGGCTACACCTTC.

V and J are TRBV5-1 and TRBJ2-7; D is possibly TRBD1 (5 bases). The length of the CDR3 is 12 residues. V lost 2 bases, J lost 7 bases, and 10 bases lay in between. Germline loops: CDR1 SGHRS, CDR2 YFSETQ. CDR3 region: CASSFGQGEQYF. DNA for the CDR3: TGCGCCAGCAGCTTCGGGCAGGGAGAGCAGTACTTC.